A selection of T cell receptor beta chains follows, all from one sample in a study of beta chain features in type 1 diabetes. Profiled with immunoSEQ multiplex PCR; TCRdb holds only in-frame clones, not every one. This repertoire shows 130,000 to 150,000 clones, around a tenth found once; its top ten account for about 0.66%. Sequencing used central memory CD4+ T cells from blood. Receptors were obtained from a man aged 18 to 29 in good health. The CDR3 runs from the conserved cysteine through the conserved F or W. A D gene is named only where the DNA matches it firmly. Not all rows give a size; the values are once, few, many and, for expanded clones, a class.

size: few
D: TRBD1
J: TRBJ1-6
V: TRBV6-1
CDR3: CASSPRQGGNSPLHF
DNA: TGTGCCAGCAGTCCCCGACAGGGAGGAAATTCACCCCTCCACTTT

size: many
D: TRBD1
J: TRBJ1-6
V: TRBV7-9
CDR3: CASSLGTGEKNSPLHF
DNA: TGTGCCAGCAGCCTTGGGACAGGGGAGAAGAATTCACCCCTCCACTTT

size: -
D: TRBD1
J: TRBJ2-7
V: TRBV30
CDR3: CAWTKQGWNEQYF
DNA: TGTGCCTGGACCAAACAGGGGTGGAACGAGCAGTACTTC

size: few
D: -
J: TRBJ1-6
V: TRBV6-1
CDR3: CASSLEVSPLHF
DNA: TGTGCCAGCAGTTTAGAGGTTTCACCCCTCCACTTT

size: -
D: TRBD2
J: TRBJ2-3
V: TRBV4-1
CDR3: CASSQLAGGSDTQYF
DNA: TGCGCCAGCAGCCAACTAGCGGGGGGGAGCGATACGCAGTATTTT

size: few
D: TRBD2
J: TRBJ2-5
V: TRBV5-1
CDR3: CASSLELAGGTQETQYF
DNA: TGCGCCAGCAGCTTGGAACTAGCGGGGGGTACACAAGAGACCCAGTACTTC

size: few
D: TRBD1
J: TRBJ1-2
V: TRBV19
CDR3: CASSMQGDGYTF
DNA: TGTGCCAGTAGTATGCAGGGGGACGGCTACACCTTC

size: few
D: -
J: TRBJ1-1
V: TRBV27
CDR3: CASIAIAGGTEAFF
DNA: TGTGCCAGCATCGCTATCGCGGGGGGAACTGAAGCTTTCTTT

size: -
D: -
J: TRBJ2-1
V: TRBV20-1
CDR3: CSASLADEQFF
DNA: TGCAGTGCTAGTTTGGCGGATGAGCAGTTCTTC

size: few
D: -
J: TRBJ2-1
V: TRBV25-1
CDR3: CASSEPSQGDNEQFF
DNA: TGTGCCAGCAGTGAACCATCACAGGGTGACAATGAGCAGTTCTTC

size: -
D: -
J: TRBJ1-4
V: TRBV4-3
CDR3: CASSPLDSAEKLFF
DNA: TGCGCCAGCAGCCCCTTAGACAGTGCTGAAAAACTGTTTTTT

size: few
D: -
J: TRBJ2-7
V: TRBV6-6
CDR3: CASSSVRGSYEQYF
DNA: TGTGCCAGCAGTTCCGTCCGGGGATCCTACGAGCAGTACTTC

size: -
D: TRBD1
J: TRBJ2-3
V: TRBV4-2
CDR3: CASSYPTGQGDTQYF
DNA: TGTGCCAGCAGCTACCCGACGGGACAGGGGGATACGCAGTATTTT

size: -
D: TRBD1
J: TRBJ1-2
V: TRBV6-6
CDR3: CASRPTGDNYGYTF
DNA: TGTGCCAGCAGACCGACAGGGGATAACTATGGCTACACCTTC

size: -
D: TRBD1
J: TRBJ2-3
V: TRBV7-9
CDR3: CASSLYRTGAADDTQYF
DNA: TGTGCCAGCAGCTTGTATCGTACAGGGGCCGCGGACGATACGCAGTATTTT

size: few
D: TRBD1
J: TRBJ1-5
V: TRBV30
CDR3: CAWSRGGFGQPQHF
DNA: TGTGCCTGGAGTAGAGGGGGCTTCGGTCAGCCCCAGCATTTT

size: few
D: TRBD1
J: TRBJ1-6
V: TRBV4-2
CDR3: CASSQDARTGGNSPLHF
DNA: TGTGCCAGCAGCCAAGATGCGAGGACAGGGGGCAATTCACCCCTCCACTTT

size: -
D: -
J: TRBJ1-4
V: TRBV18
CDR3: CASSPPFDSPSANEKLFF
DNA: TGTGCCAGCTCACCACCGTTTGACAGCCCGAGCGCTAATGAAAAACTGTTTTTT

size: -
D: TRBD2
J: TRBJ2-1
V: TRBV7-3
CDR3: CASSPRLAGGLDEQFF
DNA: TGTGCCAGCAGCCCACGACTAGCGGGGGGTCTTGATGAGCAGTTCTTC

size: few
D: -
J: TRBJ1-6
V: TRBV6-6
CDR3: CASSYFPGKNSPLHF
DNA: TGTGCCAGCAGTTACTTTCCAGGGAAGAATTCACCCCTCCACTTT

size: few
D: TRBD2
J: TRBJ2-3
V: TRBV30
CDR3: CAWSAVAGGPTSTDTQYF
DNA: TGTGCCTGGAGTGCGGTAGCGGGGGGACCAACTAGCACAGATACGCAGTATTTT

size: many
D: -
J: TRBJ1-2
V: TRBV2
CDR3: CASSDVNYGYTF
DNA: TGTGCCAGCAGTGACGTGAACTATGGCTACACCTTC

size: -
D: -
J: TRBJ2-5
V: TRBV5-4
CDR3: CASSPRSGGQQETQYF
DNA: TGTGCCAGCAGCCCCAGGTCGGGGGGCCAACAAGAGACCCAGTACTTC

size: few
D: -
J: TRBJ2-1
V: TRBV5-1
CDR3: CASHAGYDEQFF
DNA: TGCGCCAGCCACGCGGGGTACGATGAGCAGTTCTTC

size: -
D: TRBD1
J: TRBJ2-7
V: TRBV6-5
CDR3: CASRDPGQGANEQYF
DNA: TGTGCCAGCAGGGATCCGGGACAGGGTGCCAACGAGCAGTACTTC

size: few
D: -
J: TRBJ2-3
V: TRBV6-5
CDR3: CASICGAGDTQYF
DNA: TGTGCCAGCATTTGCGGGGCGGGAGATACGCAGTATTTT

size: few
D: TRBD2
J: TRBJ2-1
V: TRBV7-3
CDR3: CASSLMGASGGPANEQFF
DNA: TGTGCCAGCAGCTTAATGGGGGCTAGCGGGGGGCCGGCCAATGAGCAGTTCTTC

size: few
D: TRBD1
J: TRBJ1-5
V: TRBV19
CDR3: CASTDRGGNQPQHF
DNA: TGTGCCAGTACGGACAGGGGAGGCAATCAGCCCCAGCATTTT

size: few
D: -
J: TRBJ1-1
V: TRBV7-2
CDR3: CAAGNPNTEAFF
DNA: TGTGCCGCAGGGAATCCAAACACTGAAGCTTTCTTT

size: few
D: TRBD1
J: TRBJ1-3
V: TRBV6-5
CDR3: CASSYQQGAGNTIYF
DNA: TGTGCCAGCAGTTACCAACAGGGGGCTGGAAACACCATATATTTT